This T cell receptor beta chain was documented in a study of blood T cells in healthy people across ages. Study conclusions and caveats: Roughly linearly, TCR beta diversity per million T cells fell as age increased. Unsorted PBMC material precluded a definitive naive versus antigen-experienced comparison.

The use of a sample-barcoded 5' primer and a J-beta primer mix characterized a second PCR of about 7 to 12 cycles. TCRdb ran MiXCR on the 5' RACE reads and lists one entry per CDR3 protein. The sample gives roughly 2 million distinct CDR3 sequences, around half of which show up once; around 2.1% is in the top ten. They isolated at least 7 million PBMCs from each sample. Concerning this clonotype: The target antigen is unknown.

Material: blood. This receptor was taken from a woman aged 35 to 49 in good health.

The CDR3 loop reads CASSPSRGLAGPGDTQYF. In DNA, the CDR3 is TGTGCCAGCAGTCCCTCCCGGGGACTAGCGGGGCCAGGGGATACGCAGTATTTT. This chain joins TRBV28 and TRBJ2-3; 13 bases match TRBD2. V was clipped by 5 bases and J by 6 bases; unmatched bases: 14. The CDR3 extends over 18 amino acids. Per the germline V gene, CDR1 is MDHEN and CDR2 is SYDVKM.